The 4 T cell receptor beta chains reported below all come from one sample, sequenced in a study of T cell responses to AZD1222 COVID-19 vaccine (dated by TCRdb to the early 2020s). The library was made by the immunoSEQ multiplex PCR assay. Sourced from immuneACCESS, this table was stored by TCRdb with only in-frame sequences that have V and J called. A share of the clones is absent; for the studies checked, an unresolved V gene accounts for under half, and the remainder has no known explanation. A total of around 150,000 clones appear in this sample, 92% of them only once. Roughly 4.4% of the sample lies in the top ten. The time point label for this specimen denotes: baseline before first vaccination. The sample's treatment or condition label, decoded: meningococcal conjugate vaccine given as trial control. The starting material was peripheral blood, obtained on day 0 of MenACWY control vaccination. Receptors were obtained from an adult in good health.

In nucleotides, the CDR3 is TGTGCTAGTGGTTTGGTACAGGGGGGGTCCTACGAGCAGTACTTC. It codes for CASGLVQGGSYEQYF. The chain links TRBV12-5 to TRBJ2-7; possibly TRBD1 for D (8 bases). The CDR3 is 15 amino acids. V was shortened by 0 bases and J by 1 base, with 10 bases between the two germline ends. Germline V CDR1 and CDR2: LGHNT, FRNRAP.

The chain joins TRBV10-3 to TRBJ1-1; 7 nucleotides match TRBD1. J lost 5 bases, V lost 5 bases, and 11 bases had no gene match. Germline lookup yields CDR1 ENHRY and CDR2 SYGVKD. This CDR3 is built from 15 residues. The CDR3 sequence: CAISRGGPGITEAFF. DNA for the CDR3: TGTGCCATCAGTCGAGGGGGCCCGGGGATTACTGAAGCTTTCTTT.

V gene TRBV9 combines with J gene TRBJ2-7, with D tentatively TRBD2 (6 bases). The CDR3 runs 15 residues. The ends were cut back, 0 bases at V and 2 bases at J, with 12 bases in the middle. Germline CDR1 is SGDLS and CDR2 is YYNGEE. CDR3 DNA: TGTGCCAGCAGCGTAGAGGCGGGGCCACCCTACGAGCAGTACTTC. Encoded protein: CASSVEAGPPYEQYF.

The V and J genes are TRBV6-5 and TRBJ1-1, with D unresolved. Germline V CDR1 and CDR2: MNHEY, SVGAGI. V lost 4 bases and J 5 bases, leaving 14 bases between the germline ends. The CDR3 is made up of 14 amino acids. CDR3 nucleotides: TGTGCCAGCAGTTCGGGAATGGGGATAACTGAAGCTTTCTTT. Protein sequence: CASSSGMGITEAFF.